This T cell receptor beta chain was documented in a study of cytomegalovirus exposure and HLA in healthy donors. This PCR relied on a set of 60 Vbeta primers and 13 Jbeta primers. The repertoire was sequenced with immunoSEQ multiplex PCR; TCRdb's copy has only in-frame clones and lacks some. The table records some 110,000 clones, around three quarters of them present only once. This clone turned up a few times. The receptor was derived from a woman aged 55-70 years in good health and CMV-seropositive. Sequencing input: PBMCs.

This chain's CDR3 is CASSVGTSPYNEQFF. In DNA, the CDR3 is TGTGCCAGCAGCGTAGGGACTAGCCCCTACAATGAGCAGTTCTTC. This sequence joins TRBV9 and TRBJ2-1, with 8 bases lining up with TRBD2. Trimming removed 0 bases from V and 2 bases from J; junction bases left unmatched: 1. From germline, CDR1 is SGDLS and CDR2 YYNGEE. CDR3 length: 15 amino acids.